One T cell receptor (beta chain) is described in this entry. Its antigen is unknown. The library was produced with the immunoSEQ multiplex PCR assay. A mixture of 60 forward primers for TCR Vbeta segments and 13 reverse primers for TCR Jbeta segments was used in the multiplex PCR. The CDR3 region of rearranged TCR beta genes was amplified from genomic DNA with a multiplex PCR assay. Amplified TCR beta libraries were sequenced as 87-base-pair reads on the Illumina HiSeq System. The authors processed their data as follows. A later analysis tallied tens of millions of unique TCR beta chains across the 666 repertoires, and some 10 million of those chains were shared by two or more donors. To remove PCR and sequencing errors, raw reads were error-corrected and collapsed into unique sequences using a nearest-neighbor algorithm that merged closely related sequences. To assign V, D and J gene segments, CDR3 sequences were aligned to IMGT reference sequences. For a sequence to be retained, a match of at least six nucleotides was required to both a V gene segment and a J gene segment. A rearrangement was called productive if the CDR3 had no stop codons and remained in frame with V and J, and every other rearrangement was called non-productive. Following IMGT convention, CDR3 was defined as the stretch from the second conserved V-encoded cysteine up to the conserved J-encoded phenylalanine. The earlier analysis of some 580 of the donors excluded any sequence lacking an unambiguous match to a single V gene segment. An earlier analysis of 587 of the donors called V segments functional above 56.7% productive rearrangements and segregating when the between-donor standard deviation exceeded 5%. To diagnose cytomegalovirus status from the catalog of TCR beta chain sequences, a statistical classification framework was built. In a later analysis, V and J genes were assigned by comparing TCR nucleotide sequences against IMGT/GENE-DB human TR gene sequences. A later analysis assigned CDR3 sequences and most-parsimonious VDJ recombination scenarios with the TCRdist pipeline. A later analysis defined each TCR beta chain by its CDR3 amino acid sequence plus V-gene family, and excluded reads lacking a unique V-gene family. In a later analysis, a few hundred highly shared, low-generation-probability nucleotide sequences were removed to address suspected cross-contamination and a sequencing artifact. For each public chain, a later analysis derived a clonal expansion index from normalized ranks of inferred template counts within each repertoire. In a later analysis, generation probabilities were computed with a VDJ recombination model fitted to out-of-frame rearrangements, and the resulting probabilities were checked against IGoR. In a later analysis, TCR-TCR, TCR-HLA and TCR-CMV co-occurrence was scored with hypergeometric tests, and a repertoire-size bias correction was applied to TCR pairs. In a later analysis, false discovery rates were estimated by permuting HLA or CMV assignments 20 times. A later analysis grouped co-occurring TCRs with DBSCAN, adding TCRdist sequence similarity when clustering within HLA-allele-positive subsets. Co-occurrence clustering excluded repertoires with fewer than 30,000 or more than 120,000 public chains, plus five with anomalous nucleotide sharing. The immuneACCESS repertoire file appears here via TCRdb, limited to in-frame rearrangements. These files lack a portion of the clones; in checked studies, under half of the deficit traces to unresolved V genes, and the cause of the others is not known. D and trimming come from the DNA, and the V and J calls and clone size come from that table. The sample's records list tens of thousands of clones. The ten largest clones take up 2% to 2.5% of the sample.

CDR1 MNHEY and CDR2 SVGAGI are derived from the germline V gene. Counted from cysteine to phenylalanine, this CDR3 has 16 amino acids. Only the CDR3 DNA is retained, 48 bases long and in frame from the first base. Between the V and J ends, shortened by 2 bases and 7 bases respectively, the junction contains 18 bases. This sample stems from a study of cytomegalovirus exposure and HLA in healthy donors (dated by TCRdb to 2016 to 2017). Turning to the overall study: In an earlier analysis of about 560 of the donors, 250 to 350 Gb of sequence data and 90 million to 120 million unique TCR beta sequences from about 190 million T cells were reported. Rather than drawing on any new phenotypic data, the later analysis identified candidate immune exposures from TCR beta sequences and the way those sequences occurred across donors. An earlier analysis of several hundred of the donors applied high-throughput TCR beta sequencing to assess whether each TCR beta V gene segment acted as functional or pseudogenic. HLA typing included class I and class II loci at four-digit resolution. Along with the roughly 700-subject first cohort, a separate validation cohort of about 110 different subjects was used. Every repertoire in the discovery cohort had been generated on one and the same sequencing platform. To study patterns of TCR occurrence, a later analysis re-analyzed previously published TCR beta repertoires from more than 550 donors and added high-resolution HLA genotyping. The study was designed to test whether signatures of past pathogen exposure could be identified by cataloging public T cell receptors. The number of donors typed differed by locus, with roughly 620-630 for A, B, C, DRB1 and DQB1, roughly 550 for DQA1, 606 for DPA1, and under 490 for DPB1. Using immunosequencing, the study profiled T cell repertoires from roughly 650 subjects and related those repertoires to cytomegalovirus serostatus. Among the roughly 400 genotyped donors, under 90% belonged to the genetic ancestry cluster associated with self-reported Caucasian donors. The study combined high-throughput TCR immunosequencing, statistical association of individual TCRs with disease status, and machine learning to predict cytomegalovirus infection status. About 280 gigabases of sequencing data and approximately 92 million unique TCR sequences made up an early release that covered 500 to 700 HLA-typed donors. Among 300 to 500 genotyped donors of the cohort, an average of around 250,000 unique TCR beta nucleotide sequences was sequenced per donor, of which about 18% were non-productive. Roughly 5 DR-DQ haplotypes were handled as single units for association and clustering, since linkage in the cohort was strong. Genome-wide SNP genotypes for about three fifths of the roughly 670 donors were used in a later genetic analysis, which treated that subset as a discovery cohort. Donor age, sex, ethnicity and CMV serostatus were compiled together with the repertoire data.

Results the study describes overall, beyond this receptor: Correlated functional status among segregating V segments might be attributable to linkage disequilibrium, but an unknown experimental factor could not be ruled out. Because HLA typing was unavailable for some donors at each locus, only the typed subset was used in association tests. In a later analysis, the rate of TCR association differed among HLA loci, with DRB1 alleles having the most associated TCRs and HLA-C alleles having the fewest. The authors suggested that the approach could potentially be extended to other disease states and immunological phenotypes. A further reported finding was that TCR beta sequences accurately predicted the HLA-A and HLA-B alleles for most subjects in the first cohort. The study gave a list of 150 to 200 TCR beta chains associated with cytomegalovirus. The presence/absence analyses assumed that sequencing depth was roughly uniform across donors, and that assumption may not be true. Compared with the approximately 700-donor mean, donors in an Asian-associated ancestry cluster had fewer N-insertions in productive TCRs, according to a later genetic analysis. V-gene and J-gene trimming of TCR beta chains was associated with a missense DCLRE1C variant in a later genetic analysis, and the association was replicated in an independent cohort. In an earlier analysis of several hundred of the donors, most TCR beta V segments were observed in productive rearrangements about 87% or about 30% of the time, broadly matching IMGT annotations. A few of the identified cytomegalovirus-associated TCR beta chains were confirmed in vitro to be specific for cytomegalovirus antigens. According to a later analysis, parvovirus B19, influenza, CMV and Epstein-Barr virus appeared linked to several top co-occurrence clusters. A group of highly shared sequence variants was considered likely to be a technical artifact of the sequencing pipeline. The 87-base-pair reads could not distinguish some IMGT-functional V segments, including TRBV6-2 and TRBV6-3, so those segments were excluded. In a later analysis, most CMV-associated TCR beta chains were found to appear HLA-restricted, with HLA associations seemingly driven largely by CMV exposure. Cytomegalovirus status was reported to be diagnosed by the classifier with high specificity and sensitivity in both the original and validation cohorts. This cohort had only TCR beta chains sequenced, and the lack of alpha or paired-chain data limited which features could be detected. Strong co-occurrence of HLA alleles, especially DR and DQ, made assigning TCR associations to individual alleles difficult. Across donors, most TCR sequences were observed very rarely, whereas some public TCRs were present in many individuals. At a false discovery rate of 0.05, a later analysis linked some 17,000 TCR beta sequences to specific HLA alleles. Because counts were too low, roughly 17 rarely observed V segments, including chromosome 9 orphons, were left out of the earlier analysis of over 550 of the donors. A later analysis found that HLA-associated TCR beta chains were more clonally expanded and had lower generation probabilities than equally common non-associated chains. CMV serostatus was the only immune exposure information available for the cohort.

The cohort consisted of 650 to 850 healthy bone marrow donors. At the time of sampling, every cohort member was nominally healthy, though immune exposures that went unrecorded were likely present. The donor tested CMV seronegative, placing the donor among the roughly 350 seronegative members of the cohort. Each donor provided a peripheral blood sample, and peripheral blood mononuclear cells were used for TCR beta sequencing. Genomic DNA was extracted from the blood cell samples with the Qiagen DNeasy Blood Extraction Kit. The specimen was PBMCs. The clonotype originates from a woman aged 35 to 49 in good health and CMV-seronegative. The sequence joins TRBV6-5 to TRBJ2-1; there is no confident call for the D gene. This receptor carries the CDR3 CASSYSYSGPLNEQFF. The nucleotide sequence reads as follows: TGTGCCAGCAGTTACAGTTATTCGGGTCCGTTAAATGAGCAGTTCTTC.